This T cell receptor (beta chain) is from a study of blood T cell repertoires in COVID-19. Across the whole study: Samples taken during acute and convalescent COVID-19 were collected in the United States, Italy and Spain. The analysed material was cDNA or gDNA that came from T cells, B-cell-depleted T cells, or PBMCs.

The CDR3 length is 13 residues. Germline loops: CDR1 MRHNA, CDR2 SNTAGT. Trimming pared 3 bases from V and 4 bases from J, leaving 9 bases between. This clone showed up just once. In the original analysis: The authors estimated nucleated cell counts from reference gene primer amplification. Sequenced by immunoSEQ multiplex PCR; TCRdb stores in-frame clones only, minus some. V, J and clone size were drawn from that table, and D and trimming were deduced from the DNA. Of 180,000 or so clones in the sample, 70% to 85% are singletons; the top ten hold 1.2%. This sequence originates from a man aged 55-75 years who had recovered from COVID-19. The chain has TRBV6-4 and TRBJ1-2, with D hard to call. The specimen sequenced was peripheral blood. The CDR3 DNA reads TGTGCCAGCAGTGAGACGGGAGGCTATGGCTACACCTTC. This codes for CASSETGGYGYTF.